The 26 T cell receptor beta chains below were found in one sample sequenced in a study of blood T cell repertoires in COVID-19. Assay: immunoSEQ multiplex PCR; the TCRdb copy retains only in-frame clones and omits some. The table records approximately 90,000 clones, 65% to 90% of them present only once. Sequencing was performed on peripheral blood. Every receptor here comes from a man in his sixties with acute or convalescent COVID-19.

This clone was detected once. The chain recombines TRBV20-1 with TRBJ1-1; maybe TRBD1 (5 bases). The CDR3 has 11 residues. V lost 3 bases, J lost 10 bases, and 12 bases lay in between. CDR1 and CDR2 from the germline V gene are DFQATT and SNEGSKA (reference sequence). This CDR3 is CSARVRTGAFF. The CDR3 bases are TGCAGTGCTAGGGTAAGAACAGGAGCTTTCTTT.

The chain couples TRBV7-2 to TRBJ1-2; a possible D gene is TRBD1 (5 bases). The V and J ends lost 2 bases and 7 bases respectively, with 14 bases between them. Germline CDR1 SGHTA, CDR2 FQGNSA. The CDR3 consists of 14 residues. The CDR3 DNA follows: TGTGCCAGCAGCTTATTGAGGCAGGGCGGTGGCTACACCTTC. It yields the protein CASSLLRQGGGYTF.

The chain is built from TRBV6-2 or TRBV6-3 and TRBJ2-1; 8 positions match TRBD2. The germline gives CDR1 MNHEY, CDR2 SVGEGT. The CDR3 extends over 15 amino acids. The ends lost 2 bases at V and 7 bases at J; junction bases unmatched: 7. CDR3 residues: CASSYGGGPLNEQFF. DNA of the CDR3: TGTGCCAGCAGTTACGGCGGGGGGCCCCTGAATGAGCAGTTCTTC.

This clone came up once. The chain combines TRBV12-3 or TRBV12-4 with TRBJ1-2, with D uncertain. Between the trimmed V and J ends, which lost 4 bases and 2 bases, there was a span of 5 bases. There are 12 residues in the CDR3. The CDR3 spells CASSSGNYGYTF. The CDR3, as DNA: TGTGCCAGCAGTTCGGGGAACTATGGCTACACCTTC.

V usage is TRBV5-4 and J usage is TRBJ1-2, with D possibly TRBD1 on 6 matching bases. The ends were cut back, 4 bases at V and 5 bases at J, with 18 bases in the middle. The CDR3 extends over 15 amino acids. Germline V CDR1 and CDR2: SGHNT, YYREEE (reference sequence). The CDR3 loop is CASSLAGGGWYGYTF. The CDR3 DNA is TGTGCCAGCAGCCTAGCGGGGGGCGGATGGTATGGCTACACCTTC.

This rearrangement joins TRBV5-6 to TRBJ1-6; no reliable D call. Germline V CDR1 and CDR2: SGHDT, YYEEEE. Trimming took off 0 bases at V and 9 bases at J, with 10 bases between the two ends. The CDR3 runs to 14 residues. The CDR3 nucleotides are TGTGCCAGCAGCTTGGCCGGGGTAAGTTCACCCCTCCACTTT. Its protein is CASSLAGVSSPLHF.

This rearrangement joins TRBV5-1 to TRBJ2-3; 9 bases are a match to TRBD1. V lost 4 bases and J lost 3; bases outside the gene matches: 3. Germline V gives CDR1 SGHRS, CDR2 YFSETQ. This CDR3 comprises 14 residues. CDR3 sequence: CASSGGTGTDTQYF. The DNA of the CDR3 is TGCGCCAGCAGCGGAGGGACAGGGACAGATACGCAGTATTTT.

This chain's CDR3 is CASSEMRRELLWDEEQFF. CDR3 nucleotide sequence: TGTGCCAGCAGTGAAATGAGGCGGGAACTTCTTTGGGACGAGGAGCAGTTCTTC. The rearrangement links TRBV2 to TRBJ2-1, with a possible D match to TRBD2 (6 bases). Germline CDR1 SNHLY, CDR2 FYNNEI. The CDR3 contains 18 residues. Trimming shortened V by 2 bases and J by 10 bases, and 27 bases separated the two germline ends.

This chain joins TRBV6-5 and TRBJ2-7; D possibly corresponds to TRBD2 (6 bases). Per germline, CDR1 MNHEY and CDR2 SVGAGI. V lost 10 bases and J lost 1, with 11 bases in between. The CDR3 has 12 residues. This CDR3 is CATDGSSYEQYF. The CDR3 DNA follows: TGTGCCACTGACGGGAGTTCCTACGAGCAGTACTTC.

The chain combines TRBV2 with TRBJ1-1; D is unresolved. The CDR3 has 11 amino acids. V was pared by 5 bases and J by 11 bases, with 12 bases between. Germline CDR1 is SNHLY and CDR2 is FYNNEI. CDR3 coding DNA: TGTGCCAGCAGTAACGAACGAGATGCTTTCTTT. Its protein is CASSNERDAFF.

The J gene is TRBJ2-2, the V gene TRBV11-2; possible D gene TRBD1, 6 bases. V shed 2 bases and J shed 7 bases, with 17 bases lying between them. CDR1 and CDR2 from the germline V gene are SGHAT and FQNNGV. The CDR3 length is 16 residues. In nucleotides, the CDR3 is TGTGCCAGCAGCTTATCCCAACAGGGAATCTACGGGGAGCTGTTTTTT. Translating it yields CASSLSQQGIYGELFF.

V and J are TRBV7-2 and TRBJ2-5; 7 bases line up with TRBD2. J was trimmed by 5 bases and V by 3 bases; bases with no gene match: 9. The CDR3 consists of 15 residues. Germline-derived CDR1 and CDR2 are SGHTA and FQGNSA. CDR3 nucleotides: TGTGCCAGCAGCTTGGTAGGGAGGGCACGTGAGACCCAGTACTTC. It translates to CASSLVGRARETQYF. Based on the CDR3 plus reference TRBV7-2 and TRBJ2-5, the full variable domain is GAGVSQSPSNKVTEKGKDVELRCDPISGHTALYWYRQSLGQGLEFLIYFQGNSAPDKSGLPSDRFSAERTGGSVSTLTIQRTQQEDSAVYLCASSLVGRARETQYFGPGTRLLVL.

This rearrangement joins TRBV10-3 to TRBJ1-1; D possibly corresponds to TRBD1 (6 bases). Trimming pared 5 bases from V and 0 bases from J, leaving 13 bases between. The CDR3 has 15 residues. Germline values: CDR1 ENHRY, CDR2 SYGVKD. The CDR3 DNA reads as TGTGCCATCAGTTACTCGGGACAAATGAACACTGAAGCTTTCTTT. It encodes CAISYSGQMNTEAFF.

This chain uses TRBV27 with TRBJ2-3; D not resolved. CDR1 is MNHEY and CDR2 is SMNVEV in the germline V gene (reference sequence). CDR3 size: 15 residues. V was cut by 5 bases and J by 6 bases, with 18 bases left in between. The CDR3 coding sequence is TGTGCCAGCAGTCCGACCTCGTCCCTCGGGGATACGCAGTATTTT. It codes for CASSPTSSLGDTQYF.

This chain connects TRBV30 to TRBJ1-6; TRBD1 aligns across 7 bases. With V trimmed by 0 bases and J by 4 bases, 3 bases remained unmatched. This CDR3 region has 15 residues. Germline CDR1 reads GTSNPN; CDR2 reads SVGIG (reference sequence). The CDR3 is CAWSVPGQYNSPLHF. The CDR3 DNA sequence: TGTGCCTGGAGTGTGCCGGGACAGTATAATTCACCCCTCCACTTT.

This clone was found once. The chain is built from TRBV15 and TRBJ2-7; D not resolved. Trimming shortened V by 2 bases and J by 3 bases, and 11 bases separated the two germline ends. This CDR3 spans 14 amino acids. The germline gives CDR1 LNHNV, CDR2 YYDKDF (reference sequence). CDR3 nucleotides: TGTGCCACCAGCAGAATTTACAGAAACTACGAGCAGTACTTC. The encoded protein is CATSRIYRNYEQYF.

The rearrangement joins TRBV28 to TRBJ1-1; no reliable D call. V lost 1 base to trimming and J lost 5 bases, with 5 bases between them. The CDR3 length is 12 residues. Germline values: CDR1 MDHEN, CDR2 SYDVKM. The CDR3 DNA is TGTGCCAGCAGTTTATCATCAACTGAAGCTTTCTTT. This sequence encodes CASSLSSTEAFF.

The J gene is TRBJ2-7, the V gene TRBV7-2; 12 bases line up with TRBD1. Germline V lookup: CDR1 SGHTA, CDR2 FQGNSA. J gave up 4 bases and V 5 bases, and 6 bases lay outside the gene matches. CDR3 length equals 15 residues. The CDR3 nucleotides read TGTGCCAGCAGCCTCCCGGGACAGGGGGCGTACGAGCAGTACTTC. Translating gives CASSLPGQGAYEQYF.

This clone was seen only once. The V and J genes are TRBV5-1 and TRBJ2-3, with unresolved D. Germline CDR1 SGHRS, CDR2 YFSETQ. The CDR3 spans 14 residues. V lost 2 bases and J 0 bases, leaving 7 bases between the germline ends. The CDR3 here is CASSLQTSTDTQYF. In DNA form, the CDR3 reads TGCGCCAGCAGCTTACAAACCAGCACAGATACGCAGTATTTT.

The chain employs TRBV11-2 and TRBJ1-1; 9 bases map to TRBD1. Germline CDR1 SGHAT, CDR2 FQNNGV. The V and J ends lost 6 bases and 7 bases, in that order; junction bases with no gene match: 9. This CDR3 comprises 14 residues. The CDR3 sequence is CASSKTGTGYEAFF. CDR3 DNA sequence: TGTGCCAGCAGTAAGACCGGGACAGGGTATGAAGCTTTCTTT.

V and J are TRBV10-2 and TRBJ1-1; a weak D match, TRBD1 (6 bases). Germline assignment: CDR1 WSHSY and CDR2 SAAADI. The CDR3 is 14 amino acids. The V and J ends lost 7 bases and 3 bases respectively, with 15 bases between them. As DNA, the CDR3 is TGCGCCAGCACCGGAGGGGGAGGGGACACTGAAGCTTTCTTT. Encoded protein: CASTGGGGDTEAFF.

The gene calls are TRBV6-2 or TRBV6-3 and TRBJ1-4; tentatively, D is TRBD1 (5 bases). Germline V lookup: CDR1 MNHEY, CDR2 SVGEGT. The CDR3 is 15 amino acids. Trimming removed 5 bases from V and 8 bases from J, with 18 bases in between. The CDR3 protein is CASSQIPVTVEKLFF. Written as DNA, the CDR3 is TGTGCCAGCAGTCAAATCCCGGTGACAGTCGAAAAACTGTTTTTT.

This chain connects TRBV15 to TRBJ2-3; 9 bases map to TRBD2. Trimming cost V 0 bases and J 5 bases; bases outside gene matches: 6. The CDR3 covers 16 residues. Germline V gene data show CDR1 as LNHNV and CDR2 as YYDKDF (reference sequence). This CDR3 reads CATSRDVGLAGDTQYF. The CDR3, as DNA: TGTGCCACCAGCAGAGATGTGGGACTAGCAGGAGATACGCAGTATTTT.

V gene TRBV5-1 combines with J gene TRBJ1-1; D uncertain. Between the trimmed V and J ends, which lost 0 bases and 1 base, there was a span of 4 bases. The CDR3 has 13 amino acids. From germline, CDR1 is SGHRS and CDR2 YFSETQ. This chain's CDR3 is CASSLARNTEAFF. CDR3 sequence (DNA): TGCGCCAGCAGCTTGGCCAGGAACACTGAAGCTTTCTTT.

V is TRBV10-3 and J is TRBJ1-2; D unresolved. The CDR3 consists of 14 residues. Germline assignment: CDR1 ENHRY and CDR2 SYGVKD. Trimming left V 4 bases short and J 5 bases short, with 14 bases between. The CDR3 sequence: CAISGGSNVYGYTF. The CDR3 DNA sequence: TGTGCCATCAGTGGCGGGTCAAATGTATATGGCTACACCTTC.

This clone appeared once. Other DNA sequences within the sample encode an identical CDR3. The chain recombines TRBV7-8 with TRBJ2-1, with a weak D call TRBD2 (6 bases). Trimming stripped 0 bases from V and 0 bases from J, with 9 bases between. The germline V gene has CDR1 SGHVS and CDR2 FQNEAQ. CDR3 length: 16 residues. CDR3 region: CASSLAVGGSYNEQFF. The DNA for the CDR3 is TGTGCCAGCAGCTTAGCCGTGGGGGGCTCCTACAATGAGCAGTTCTTC.